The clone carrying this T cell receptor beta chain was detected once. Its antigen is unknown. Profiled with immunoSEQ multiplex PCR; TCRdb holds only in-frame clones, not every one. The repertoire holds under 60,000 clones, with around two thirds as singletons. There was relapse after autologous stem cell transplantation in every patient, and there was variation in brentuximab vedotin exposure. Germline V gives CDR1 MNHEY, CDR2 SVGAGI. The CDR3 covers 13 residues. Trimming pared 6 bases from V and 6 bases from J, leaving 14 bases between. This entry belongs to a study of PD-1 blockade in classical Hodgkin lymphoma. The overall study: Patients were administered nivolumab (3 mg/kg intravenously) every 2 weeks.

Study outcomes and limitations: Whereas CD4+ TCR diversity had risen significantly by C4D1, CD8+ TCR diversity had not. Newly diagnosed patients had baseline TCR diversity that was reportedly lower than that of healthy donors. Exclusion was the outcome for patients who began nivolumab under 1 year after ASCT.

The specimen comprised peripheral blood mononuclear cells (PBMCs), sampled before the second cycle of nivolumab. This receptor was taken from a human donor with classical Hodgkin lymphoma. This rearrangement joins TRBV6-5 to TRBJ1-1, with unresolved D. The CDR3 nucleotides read TGTGCCAGCAGATCCGCCCCAGGAGCTGAAGCTTTCTTT. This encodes CASRSAPGAEAFF.